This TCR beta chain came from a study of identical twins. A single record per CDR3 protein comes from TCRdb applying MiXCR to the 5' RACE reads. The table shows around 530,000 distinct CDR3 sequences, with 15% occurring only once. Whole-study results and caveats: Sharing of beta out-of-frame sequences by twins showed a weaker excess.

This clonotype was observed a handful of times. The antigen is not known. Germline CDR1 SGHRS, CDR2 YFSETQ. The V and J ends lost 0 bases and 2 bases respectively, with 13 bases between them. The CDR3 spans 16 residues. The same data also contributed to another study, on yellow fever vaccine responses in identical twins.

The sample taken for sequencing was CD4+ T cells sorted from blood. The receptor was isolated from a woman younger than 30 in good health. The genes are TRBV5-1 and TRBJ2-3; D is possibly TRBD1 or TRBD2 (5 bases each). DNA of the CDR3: TGCGCCAGCAGCTTGGTAGGGGACCTAATCACAGATACGCAGTATTTT. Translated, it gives CASSLVGDLITDTQYF.